The rows below give T cell receptor beta chains drawn from one sample of a study of shared clonotypes between healthy human individuals. Data came from immunoSEQ multiplex PCR; TCRdb stores just in-frame clones and leaves some out. The sample yields 2 million to 2.5 million clones, more than 85% seen once. The sequencing input was naive CD8+ T cells from PBMCs. The receptors were gathered from a man between 18 and 29 years old in good health. Some clones in this sample may be carry-over from other donors' samples. Each CDR3 is given with its conserved first and last residue. The order of the fields is J gene, V gene, clone size, D gene, CDR3 protein, CDR3 DNA. The D gene is left open where the match is weak. Size is omitted from some rows. Given values are once, few, many or a class for expanded clones.

>TRBJ2-5|TRBV13|.|.
CASSLKGSVGLAKETQYF
TGTGCCAGCAGCTTAAAAGGTTCGGTCGGCCTAGCGAAAGAGACCCAGTACTTC
>TRBJ2-7|TRBV27|.|TRBD2
CASSSSGRSYEQYF
TGTGCCAGCAGTTCTAGCGGGCGCTCCTACGAGCAGTACTTC
>TRBJ2-1|TRBV5-1|.|TRBD2
CASSLVRLAGEKSYNEQFF
TGCGCCAGCAGCTTGGTAAGACTAGCGGGAGAGAAATCCTACAATGAGCAGTTCTTC
>TRBJ2-3|TRBV2|.|TRBD1
CASSPGQLHWGTDTQYF
TGTGCCAGCAGTCCGGGACAGCTCCATTGGGGCACAGATACGCAGTATTTT
>TRBJ2-3|TRBV19|.|.
CASSIKARGDTQYF
TGTGCCAGTAGTATTAAGGCCAGGGGAGATACGCAGTATTTT
>TRBJ2-2|TRBV4-2|.|.
CASRKEGTGELFF
TGTGCCAGCAGAAAGGAGGGAACCGGGGAGCTGTTTTTT
>TRBJ1-2|TRBV6-5|once|.
CASSYSSRDGYTF
TGTGCCAGCAGTTACTCGAGTAGAGATGGCTACACCTTC
>TRBJ2-6|TRBV9|.|.
CASSVVKYGSVSGANVLTF
TGTGCCAGCAGCGTAGTCAAGTATGGGTCAGTCTCTGGGGCCAACGTCCTGACTTTC
>TRBJ2-5|TRBV2|.|TRBD2
CASSVGAGALETQYF
TGTGCCAGCAGTGTAGGAGCGGGAGCTTTGGAGACCCAGTACTTC
>TRBJ1-1|TRBV7-6|.|.
CASSLQRGQARMNTEAFF
TGTGCCAGCAGCTTACAACGGGGGCAGGCCCGGATGAACACTGAAGCTTTCTTT
>TRBJ1-1|TRBV6-5|once|.
CASSHEGVSEAFF
TGTGCCAGCAGCCACGAGGGGGTGTCTGAAGCTTTCTTT
>TRBJ2-7|TRBV7-9|.|.
CASRVSSGAAHEQYF
TGTGCCAGCAGAGTGAGCTCCGGGGCCGCTCACGAGCAGTACTTC
>TRBJ2-7|TRBV10-3|.|.
CATSESAYEQYF
TGTGCCACCTCCGAATCCGCCTACGAGCAGTACTTC
>TRBJ2-3|TRBV10-3|.|.
CAISVSTSTDTQYF
TGTGCCATCAGTGTATCGACTAGCACAGATACGCAGTATTTT
>TRBJ1-2|TRBV2|.|.
CASRATGRGVNYGYTF
TGTGCCAGCAGGGCTACAGGGAGGGGGGTTAACTATGGCTACACCTTC
>TRBJ1-5|TRBV6-6|.|.
CASIWGLNQPQHF
TGTGCCAGCATCTGGGGTCTAAATCAGCCCCAGCATTTT
>TRBJ2-7|TRBV30|.|TRBD1
CAWSAGQGFAEQYF
TGTGCCTGGAGCGCGGGACAGGGCTTCGCCGAGCAGTACTTC
>TRBJ1-4|TRBV9|.|.
CASSAGGLLDEKLFF
TGTGCCAGCAGCGCTGGGGGATTGTTGGATGAAAAACTGTTTTTT
>TRBJ2-7|TRBV4-1|.|.
CASSPRSPSLDEQYF
TGCGCCAGCAGCCCCCGGTCGCCCTCTCTGGACGAGCAGTACTTC
>TRBJ2-7|TRBV5-1|few|.
CASSLDGYEQYF
TGCGCCAGCAGCTTGGACGGTTACGAGCAGTACTTC
>TRBJ1-5|TRBV27|.|TRBD1
CASTTTGGGQPQHF
TGTGCCAGCACCACGACAGGGGGCGGTCAGCCCCAGCATTTT
>TRBJ1-2|TRBV14|once|.
CASSGRQVYGYTF
TGTGCCAGCAGCGGCCGGCAAGTTTATGGCTACACCTTC
>TRBJ2-5|TRBV5-1|.|.
CASSFVEVETQYF
TGCGCCAGCAGCTTTGTTGAGGTTGAGACCCAGTACTTC
>TRBJ2-3|TRBV9|.|.
CASSGPGGASTDTQYF
TGTGCCAGCAGCGGCCCGGGTGGAGCTAGCACAGATACGCAGTATTTT
>TRBJ2-7|TRBV7-9|.|.
CASSSTGTVVFNEQYF
TGTGCCAGCAGCTCCACCGGGACTGTCGTATTCAACGAGCAGTACTTC
>TRBJ2-2|TRBV27|.|.
CASSSLDSHTGELFF
TGTGCCAGCAGTTCTCTTGACAGTCACACCGGGGAGCTGTTTTTT
>TRBJ2-7|TRBV7-8|once|TRBD2
CASSPKPRESHEQYF
TGTGCCAGCAGCCCGAAGCCGCGGGAGTCACACGAGCAGTACTTC
>TRBJ1-1|TRBV11-2|.|.
CASSFFGTEAFF
TGTGCCAGCAGCTTCTTCGGTACTGAAGCTTTCTTT
>TRBJ2-3|TRBV28|.|.
CASRWIGSTDTQYF
TGTGCCAGCAGATGGATAGGAAGCACAGATACGCAGTATTTT
>TRBJ1-2|TRBV27|.|.
CASSLFVGNYGYTF
TGTGCCAGCAGTTTATTTGTTGGGAACTATGGCTACACCTTC
>TRBJ1-2|TRBV9|.|TRBD1
CASSLGQSYGYTF
TGTGCCAGCTCACTGGGACAGTCCTATGGCTACACCTTC
>TRBJ2-7|TRBV4-2|.|.
CASSQDRRPSYEQYF
TGTGCCAGCAGCCAAGATAGGCGCCCGAGCTACGAGCAGTACTTC
>TRBJ2-7|TRBV15|.|.
CATSRDRNSFYEQYF
TGTGCCACCAGCAGAGATCGGAACAGCTTCTACGAGCAGTACTTC
>TRBJ1-4|TRBV11-2|.|.
CASSLLQANEKLFF
TGTGCCAGCAGCCTCCTACAGGCTAATGAAAAACTGTTTTTT
>TRBJ2-2|TRBV11-2|once|TRBD2
CASSWPTSGPNTGELFF
TGTGCCAGCAGCTGGCCTACTAGCGGCCCGAACACCGGGGAGCTGTTTTTT
>TRBJ2-7|TRBV4-2|.|.
CASSRKIRDTRSYEQYF
TGTGCCAGCAGCCGGAAGATTCGGGATACCCGCTCCTACGAGCAGTACTTC
>TRBJ2-3|TRBV29-1|.|.
CSVEAPGWADTQYF
TGCAGCGTTGAAGCCCCTGGGTGGGCAGATACGCAGTATTTT
>TRBJ2-5|TRBV7-9|.|.
CASSLGVGLETQYF
TGTGCCAGCAGCTTAGGAGTGGGGTTAGAGACCCAGTACTTC
>TRBJ1-3|TRBV7-8|.|.
CASSAAGTGNTIYF
TGTGCCAGCAGCGCAGCAGGGACTGGAAACACCATATATTTT
>TRBJ2-1|TRBV4-3|.|TRBD2
CASSQDQGVLAGLYNEQFF
TGCGCCAGCAGCCAAGATCAGGGGGTACTAGCGGGATTATACAATGAGCAGTTCTTC
>TRBJ1-1|TRBV6-5|.|.
CASSFSAGPLGAFF
TGTGCCAGCAGTTTCTCCGCAGGGCCCCTAGGAGCTTTCTTT
>TRBJ1-5|TRBV6-5|.|.
CASSYSSRINQPQHF
TGTGCCAGCAGTTACTCCAGTAGGATCAATCAGCCCCAGCATTTT
>TRBJ2-3|TRBV6-5|.|TRBD2
CASSYQLAGGADTQYF
TGTGCCAGCAGTTACCAACTAGCGGGAGGCGCAGATACGCAGTATTTT
>TRBJ2-7|TRBV4-1|.|TRBD2
CASSPLGGGRVSYEQYF
TGCGCCAGCAGCCCCCTAGGGGGCGGGAGGGTCTCCTACGAGCAGTACTTC
>TRBJ2-7|TRBV27|.|.
CASSLGYTYEQYF
TGTGCCAGCAGTTTAGGGTACACCTACGAGCAGTACTTC